One sample yielded the 9 T cell receptor beta chains listed below, sequenced in a study of blood T cells in healthy people across ages. Primed by a sample-barcoded 5' primer and a J-beta primer mix, a second PCR proceeded for 7 to 11 cycles. TCRdb fed the 5' RACE reads into MiXCR, producing one record per CDR3 protein. The sample lists over 550,000 distinct CDR3 sequences, 25% to 35% occurring once. The sample comprised blood. These receptors were collected from a woman aged 80 or over in good health.

As for this clonotype: Relative to the germline gene, one junction end is altered; a read error may explain this. This chain connects TRBV15 to TRBJ1-5, with D uncertain. This CDR3 has 15 residues. Germline V CDR1 and CDR2: LNHNV, YYDKDF (reference sequence). The CDR3 region has the DNA TGTGCCACCAGCTTAGACGGCAGAGACAATCAGCCCCGGCATTTT. Translating gives CATSLDGRDNQPRHF.

The sample holds many counts of this clonotype. At one boundary the junction diverges from the germline segment, which might be a read error. This rearrangement joins TRBV5-1 to TRBJ2-1, with D maybe TRBD2 (5 bases). Germline CDR1 SGHRS, CDR2 YFSETQ. The CDR3 is 12 residues long. The CDR3 DNA reads as TGTGCCAGCAGCTTAGAGGGCAATGAGCAGTTCTTC. It encodes CASSLEGNEQFF. Combining the CDR3 with reference TRBV5-1 and TRBJ2-1 gives the whole variable domain KAGVTQTPRYLIKTRGQQVTLSCSPISGHRSVSWYQQTPGQGLQFLFEYFSETQRNKGNFPGRFSGRQFSNSRSEMNVSTLELGDSALYLCASSLEGNEQFFGPGTRLTVL.

This clonotype was counted many times. The rearrangement uses TRBV7-9 and TRBJ2-1; TRBD2 might be the D (5 bases). There are 15 residues in the CDR3. V was clipped by 5 bases and J by 0 bases, with 11 bases between them. Germline CDR1 is SEHNR and CDR2 is FQNEAQ (reference sequence). CDR3 loop: CASSAGLGSYNEQFF. Written as DNA, the CDR3 is TGTGCCAGCAGCGCCGGACTGGGCTCCTACAATGAGCAGTTCTTC.

This clonotype was recorded a few times. Being one base from a much bigger clone, this may be a read error. The chain is built from TRBV7-2 and TRBJ2-7; D call uncertain. Trimming left V 2 bases short and J 12 bases short, with 14 bases between. Germline assignment: CDR1 SGHTA and CDR2 FQGNSA. The CDR3 is made up of 12 amino acids. This CDR3 is CASSLQVWPRYF. The DNA of the CDR3 is TGTGCCAGCAGCTTACAGGTCTGGCCCCGGTACTTC.

This clonotype occurred many times. The chain links TRBV7-2 to TRBJ1-5; 8 bases line up with TRBD1. V lost 5 bases, J lost 10 bases, and 10 bases stayed unmatched. The length of the CDR3 is 14 residues. Germline V lookup: CDR1 SGHTA, CDR2 FQGNSA. The DNA for the CDR3 is TGTGCCAGCAGCACCCGGGACAGGACGCCCCCCCAGCATTTT. It encodes CASSTRDRTPPQHF. Based on the CDR3 plus reference TRBV7-2 and TRBJ1-5, the full variable domain is GAGVSQSPSNKVTEKGKDVELRCDPISGHTALYWYRQSLGQGLEFLIYFQGNSAPDKSGLPSDRFSAERTGGSVSTLTIQRTQQEDSAVYLCASSTRDRTPPQHFGDGTRLSIL.

This clonotype was counted ten times or more. CDR3 in amino acids: CASSRDYANEKLFF. DNA of the CDR3: TGTGCCAGCAGCCGGGATTACGCTAATGAAAAACTGTTTTTT. The rearrangement links TRBV7-2 to TRBJ1-4; the D is unclear. Trimming took off 5 bases at V and 3 bases at J, with 10 bases between the two ends. Germline V gene data show CDR1 as SGHTA and CDR2 as FQGNSA. CDR3 length: 14 amino acids.

This clonotype has just a few counts. The gene calls are TRBV7-8 and TRBJ1-1, with a possible D match to TRBD1 (5 bases). Deletions cut 2 bases from V and 7 bases from J, with 17 bases between. The CDR3 is 15 amino acids. In germline, CDR1 is SGHVS, CDR2 FQNEAQ. The chain's CDR3 is CASSLTGPRVGEAFF. CDR3 DNA sequence: TGTGCCAGCAGCTTAACGGGGCCGAGGGTCGGTGAAGCTTTCTTT.

This clonotype has a handful of counts. This clone may be a read error of a much larger clone one base away. The V and J genes are TRBV7-2 and TRBJ1-2; D might be TRBD1 (5 bases). CDR3 length: 14 residues. Germline V gene data show CDR1 as SGHTA and CDR2 as FQGNSA. The DNA of the CDR3 is TGTGCCGGCAGCCTGCTGGGGGTCACCTATGGCTACACCTTC. The encoded protein is CAGSLLGVTYGYTF.

This sequence joins TRBV9 and TRBJ1-6, with a tentative D call TRBD1 (6 bases). The germline gives CDR1 SGDLS, CDR2 YYNGEE. The CDR3 is made up of 14 amino acids. Trimming shortened V by 3 bases and J by 8 bases, and 12 bases separated the two germline ends. This chain's CDR3 is CASSGVGADSPLHF. The CDR3 nucleotides are TGTGCCAGCAGCGGAGTGGGGGCTGATTCACCCCTCCACTTT.